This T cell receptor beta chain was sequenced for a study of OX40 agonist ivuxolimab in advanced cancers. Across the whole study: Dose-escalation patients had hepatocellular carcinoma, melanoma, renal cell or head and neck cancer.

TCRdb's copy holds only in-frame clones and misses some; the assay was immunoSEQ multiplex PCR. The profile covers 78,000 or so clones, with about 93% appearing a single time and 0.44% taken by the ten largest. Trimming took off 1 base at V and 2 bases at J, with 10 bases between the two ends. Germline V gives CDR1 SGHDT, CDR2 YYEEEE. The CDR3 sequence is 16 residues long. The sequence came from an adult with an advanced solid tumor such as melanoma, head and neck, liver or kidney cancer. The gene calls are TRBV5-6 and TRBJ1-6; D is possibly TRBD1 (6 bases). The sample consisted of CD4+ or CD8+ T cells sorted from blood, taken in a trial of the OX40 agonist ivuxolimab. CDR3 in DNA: TGTGCCAGCAGCTTGTGGGGGGCCGCCTATAATTCACCCCTCCACTTT. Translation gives CASSLWGAAYNSPLHF. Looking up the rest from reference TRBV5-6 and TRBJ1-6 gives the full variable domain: DAGVTQSPTHLIKTRGQQVTLRCSPKSGHDTVSWYQQALGQGPQFIFQYYEEEERQRGNFPDRFSGHQFPNYSSELNVNALLLGDSALYLCASSLWGAAYNSPLHFGNGTRLTVT.